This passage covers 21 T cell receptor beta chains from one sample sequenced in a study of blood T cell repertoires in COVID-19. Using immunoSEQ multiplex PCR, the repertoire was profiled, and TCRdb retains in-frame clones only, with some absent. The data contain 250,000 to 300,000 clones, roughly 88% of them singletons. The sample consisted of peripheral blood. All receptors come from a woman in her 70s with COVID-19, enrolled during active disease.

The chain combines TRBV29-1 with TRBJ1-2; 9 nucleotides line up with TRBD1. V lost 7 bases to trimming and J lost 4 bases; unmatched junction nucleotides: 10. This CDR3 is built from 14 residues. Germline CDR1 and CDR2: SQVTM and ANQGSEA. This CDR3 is CSGPTGGICYGYTF. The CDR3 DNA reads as TGCAGCGGCCCTACAGGGGGCATTTGCTATGGCTACACCTTC. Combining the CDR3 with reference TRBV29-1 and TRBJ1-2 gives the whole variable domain SAVISQKPSRDICQRGTSLTIQCQVDSQVTMMFWYRQQPGQSLTLIATANQGSEATYESGFVIDKFPISRPNLTFSTLTVSNMSPEDSSIYLCSGPTGGICYGYTFGSGTRLTVV.

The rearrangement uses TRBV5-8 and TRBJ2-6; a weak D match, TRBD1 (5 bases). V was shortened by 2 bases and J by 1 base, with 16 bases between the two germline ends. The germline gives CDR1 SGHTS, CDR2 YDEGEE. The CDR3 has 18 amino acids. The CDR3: CASSFYQGRRSGANVLTF. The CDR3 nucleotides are TGTGCCAGCAGCTTTTATCAGGGAAGGCGGTCTGGGGCCAACGTCCTGACTTTC.

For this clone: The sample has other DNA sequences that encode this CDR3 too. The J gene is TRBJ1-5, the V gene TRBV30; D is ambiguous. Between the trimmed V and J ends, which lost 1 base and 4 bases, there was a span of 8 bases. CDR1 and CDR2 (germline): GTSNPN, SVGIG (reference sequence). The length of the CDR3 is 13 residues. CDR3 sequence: CAWSGGGNQPQHF. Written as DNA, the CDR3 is TGTGCCTGGAGTGGTGGAGGGAATCAGCCCCAGCATTTT.

Written as DNA, the CDR3 is TGCGCCAGCAGTCATCGCAGGGGGCTAGATACGCAGTATTTT. This encodes CASSHRRGLDTQYF. This chain uses TRBV23-1 with TRBJ2-3; 8 bases fit TRBD1. TRBV23-1 is an ORF, with its function uncertain. The CDR3 totals 14 residues. The V segment lost 3 bases and the J segment 5 bases; nucleotides outside the gene matches: 4.

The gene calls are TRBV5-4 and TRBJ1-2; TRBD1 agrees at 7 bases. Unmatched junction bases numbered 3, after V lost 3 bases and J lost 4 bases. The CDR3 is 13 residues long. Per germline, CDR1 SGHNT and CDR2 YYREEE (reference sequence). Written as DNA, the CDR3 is TGTGCCAGCAGCTCGCCAGGGGGCTATGGCTACACCTTC. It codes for CASSSPGGYGYTF.

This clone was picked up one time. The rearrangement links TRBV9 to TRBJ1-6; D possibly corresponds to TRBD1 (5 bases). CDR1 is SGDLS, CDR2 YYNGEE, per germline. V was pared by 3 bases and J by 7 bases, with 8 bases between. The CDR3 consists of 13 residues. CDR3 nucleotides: TGTGCCAGCAGCGAGACAGCAAATTCACCCCTCCACTTT. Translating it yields CASSETANSPLHF.

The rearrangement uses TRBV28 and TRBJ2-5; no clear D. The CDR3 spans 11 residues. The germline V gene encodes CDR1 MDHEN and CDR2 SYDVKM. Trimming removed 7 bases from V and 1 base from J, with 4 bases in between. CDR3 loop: CASTGQETQYF. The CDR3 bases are TGTGCCAGCACGGGCCAAGAGACCCAGTACTTC.

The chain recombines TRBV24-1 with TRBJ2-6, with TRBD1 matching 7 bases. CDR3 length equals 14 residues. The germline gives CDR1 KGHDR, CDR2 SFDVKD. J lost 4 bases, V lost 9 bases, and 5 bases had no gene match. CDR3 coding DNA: TGTGCCACCGAGGGGGCTATCGGGGCCAACGTCCTGACTTTC. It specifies CATEGAIGANVLTF.

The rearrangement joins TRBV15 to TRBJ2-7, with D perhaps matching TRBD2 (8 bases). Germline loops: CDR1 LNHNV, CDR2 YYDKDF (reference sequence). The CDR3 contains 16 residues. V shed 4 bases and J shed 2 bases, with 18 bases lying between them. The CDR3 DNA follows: TGTGCCACCAGCACAAACAGGGGCGGGAGGCCCTACGAGCAGTACTTC. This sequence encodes CATSTNRGGRPYEQYF.

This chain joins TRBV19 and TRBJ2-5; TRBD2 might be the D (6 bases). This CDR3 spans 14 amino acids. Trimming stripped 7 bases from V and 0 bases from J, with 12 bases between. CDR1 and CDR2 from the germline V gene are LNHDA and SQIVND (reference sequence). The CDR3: CASNKGLHQETQYF. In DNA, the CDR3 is TGTGCCAGTAACAAGGGACTTCACCAAGAGACCCAGTACTTC.

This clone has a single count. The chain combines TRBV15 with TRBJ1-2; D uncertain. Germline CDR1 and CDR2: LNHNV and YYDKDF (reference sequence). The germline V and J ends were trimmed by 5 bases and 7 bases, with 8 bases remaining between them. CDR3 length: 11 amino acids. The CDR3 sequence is CATSEGGGYTF. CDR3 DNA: TGTGCCACCAGCGAAGGAGGTGGCTACACCTTC.

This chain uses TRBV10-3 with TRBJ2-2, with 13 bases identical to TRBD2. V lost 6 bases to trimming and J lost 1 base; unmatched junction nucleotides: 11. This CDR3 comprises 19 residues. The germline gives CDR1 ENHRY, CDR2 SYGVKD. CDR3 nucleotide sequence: TGTGCCATCAGCCAGTCCGGACTAGCGGGAGCCGGGAACACCGGGGAGCTGTTTTTT. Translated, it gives CAISQSGLAGAGNTGELFF.

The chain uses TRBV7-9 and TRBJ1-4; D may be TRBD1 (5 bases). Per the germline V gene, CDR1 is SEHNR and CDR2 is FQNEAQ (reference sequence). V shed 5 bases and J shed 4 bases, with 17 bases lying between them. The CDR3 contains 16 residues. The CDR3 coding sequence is TGTGCCAGCAGCCCAAGGGGAAACATCCTTAATGAAAAACTGTTTTTT. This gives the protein CASSPRGNILNEKLFF.

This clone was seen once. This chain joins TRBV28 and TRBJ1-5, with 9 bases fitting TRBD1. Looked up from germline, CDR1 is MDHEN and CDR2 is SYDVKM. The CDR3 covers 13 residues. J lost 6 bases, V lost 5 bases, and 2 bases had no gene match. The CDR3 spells CASSQDRGQPQHF. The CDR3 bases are TGTGCCAGCAGTCAGGACAGGGGTCAGCCCCAGCATTTT.

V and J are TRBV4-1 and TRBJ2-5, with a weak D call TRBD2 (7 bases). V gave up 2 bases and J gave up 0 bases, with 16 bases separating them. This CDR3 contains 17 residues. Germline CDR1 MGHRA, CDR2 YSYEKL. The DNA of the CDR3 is TGCGCCAGCAGCCAAAGTTGGGGAGGGACATACCAAGAGACCCAGTACTTC. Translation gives CASSQSWGGTYQETQYF.

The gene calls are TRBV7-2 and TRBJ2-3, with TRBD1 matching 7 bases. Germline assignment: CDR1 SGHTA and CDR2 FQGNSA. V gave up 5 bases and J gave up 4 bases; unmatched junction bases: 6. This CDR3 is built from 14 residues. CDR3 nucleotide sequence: TGTGCCAGCAGCGCAAGACAGGGCGCAGATACGCAGTATTTT. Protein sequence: CASSARQGADTQYF.

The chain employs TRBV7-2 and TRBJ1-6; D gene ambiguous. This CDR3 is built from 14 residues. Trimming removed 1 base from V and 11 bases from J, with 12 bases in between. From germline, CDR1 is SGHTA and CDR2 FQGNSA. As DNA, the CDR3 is TGTGCCAGCAGCTTAGGAGTATTCCTGCCACCCCTCCACTTT. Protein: CASSLGVFLPPLHF.

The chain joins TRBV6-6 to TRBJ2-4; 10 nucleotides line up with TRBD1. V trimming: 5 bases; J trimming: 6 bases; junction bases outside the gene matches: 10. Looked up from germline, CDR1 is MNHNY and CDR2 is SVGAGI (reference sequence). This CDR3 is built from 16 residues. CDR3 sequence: CASSARGQGIGNIQYF. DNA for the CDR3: TGTGCCAGCAGTGCAAGGGGACAGGGGATTGGAAACATTCAGTACTTC.

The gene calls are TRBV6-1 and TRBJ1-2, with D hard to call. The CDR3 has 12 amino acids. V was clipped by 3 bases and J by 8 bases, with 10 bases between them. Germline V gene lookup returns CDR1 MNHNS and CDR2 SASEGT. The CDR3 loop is CASSDPVTGYTF. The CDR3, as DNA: TGTGCCAGCAGTGATCCAGTTACAGGCTACACCTTC.

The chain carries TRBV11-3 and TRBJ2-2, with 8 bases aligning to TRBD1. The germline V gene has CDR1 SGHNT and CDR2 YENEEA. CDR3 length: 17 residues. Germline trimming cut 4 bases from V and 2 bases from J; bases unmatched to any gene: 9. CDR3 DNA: TGTGCCAGCAGCTCGTGGACAGGGAAGGGCAACACCGGGGAGCTGTTTTTT. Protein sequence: CASSSWTGKGNTGELFF.

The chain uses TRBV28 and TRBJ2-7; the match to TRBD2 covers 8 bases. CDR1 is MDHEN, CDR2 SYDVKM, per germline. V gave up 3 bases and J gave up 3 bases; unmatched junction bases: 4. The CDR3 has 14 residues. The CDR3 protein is CASSFSGSNYEQYF. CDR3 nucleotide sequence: TGTGCCAGCAGTTTCAGCGGGAGTAACTACGAGCAGTACTTC.